The TCR beta chain described here comes from a study of blood T cell repertoires in COVID-19 (dated by TCRdb to 2020 to 2022). Regarding the complete study: The collaborator samples originated in the United States, Italy and Spain and spanned the acute and convalescent phases of COVID-19. The prospective study material was composed of cDNA or gDNA derived from T cells, B-cell-depleted T cells, or PBMCs. Deeply sampled blood TCRbeta repertoires from subjects exposed to, actively infected with, or recovered from COVID-19 were included in the dataset. A freely available public database, intended as a resource for researchers studying the immune response to SARS-CoV-2, is where the repertoires were released. The samples were drawn from the first 160 participants of the ongoing ImmuneRACE study and from under 1,500 subjects provided by 6 global collaborators. Sample metadata almost always included a de-identified subject ID, COVID-19 status, age in years and sex. Where HLA class I and class II types were available, the types were taken from metadata supplied by the sample provider, not from assay-based typing. The investigation overall reported the following: How much clinical and demographic metadata was included differed by source and by participant, and the metadata was provided uncurated.

Each collaborating institution followed its own protocols to collect whole blood in K2EDTA tubes. Collaborator samples were shipped for TCRbeta analysis as frozen whole blood, isolated PBMCs, or DNA extracted from either sample type. Worth noting for this clone: This clone's antigen is unknown. No qualities accompany the bases; no much larger clone lies one base away.

TCRbeta CDR3 regions were amplified from genomic DNA using the immunoSEQ Assay, a bias-controlled multiplex PCR. Under the source paper's analysis protocol: The number of nucleated cells in each sample was estimated by amplification of reference gene primers within the assay. To quantify the absolute abundance of each unique TCRbeta CDR3 rearrangement, sequence reads were collapsed and filtered. For each sample, productive Simpson clonality was calculated as the square root of Simpson's diversity index across productive rearrangements. TCRdb mirrors the immuneACCESS table, restricted to in-frame sequences. Some clones are absent from its copies; in checked studies, under half trace to an unresolved V gene, and the reason for the others is unknown. The V and J calls and clone size are taken from that table; D and trimming were inferred from the DNA. The sample includes about 110,000 clones, with about 79% observed a single time. 16% of the sample is taken by the ten largest.

The receptor was isolated from a woman aged 80 or over with active or convalescent COVID-19. What was sequenced was peripheral blood.

The CDR3 region reads CASSLRSRGEQYF. Here is the DNA: TGTGCCAGCAGCTTAAGGTCCCGGGGCGAGCAGTACTTC. The sequence is built from TRBV7-3 and TRBJ2-7; TRBD2 is perhaps the D gene, given 5 matching bases. Counted from cysteine to phenylalanine, this CDR3 has 13 amino acids. CDR3 DNA is the only sequence kept; it has 39 bases, read in frame from the first base. At the junction V is shortened by 1 base and J by 6 bases, with 10 bases in between. In the germline V gene, CDR1 corresponds to SGHTA and CDR2 to FQGTGA.